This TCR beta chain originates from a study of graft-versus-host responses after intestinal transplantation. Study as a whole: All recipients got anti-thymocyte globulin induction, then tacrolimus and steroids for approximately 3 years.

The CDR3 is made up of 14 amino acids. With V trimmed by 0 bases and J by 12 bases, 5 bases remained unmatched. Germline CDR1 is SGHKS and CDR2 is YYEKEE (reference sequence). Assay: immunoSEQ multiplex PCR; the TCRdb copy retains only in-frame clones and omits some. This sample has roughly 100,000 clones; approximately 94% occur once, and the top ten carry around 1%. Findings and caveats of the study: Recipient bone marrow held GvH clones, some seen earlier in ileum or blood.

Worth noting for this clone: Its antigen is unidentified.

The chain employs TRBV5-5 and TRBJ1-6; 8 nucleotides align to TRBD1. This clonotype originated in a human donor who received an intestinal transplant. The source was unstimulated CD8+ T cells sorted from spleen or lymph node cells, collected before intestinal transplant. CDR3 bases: TGTGCCAGCAGCTTGGGGACAGGGTATGAACCCCTCCACTTT. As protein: CASSLGTGYEPLHF.